This passage covers 5 T cell receptor beta chains from one sample sequenced in a study of blood T cell repertoires in COVID-19. The method was immunoSEQ multiplex PCR; TCRdb's version includes in-frame clones alone and lacks a portion of them. The sample lists over 120,000 clones, about four fifths occurring once. Input material: PBMCs or T cells enriched from blood (not recorded which). Receptors originate from a man aged 45-65 years who had recovered from COVID-19.

In DNA, the CDR3 is TGTGCCAGCTCTCAAAACAGGCGACAGGGGACTGAAAAACTGTTTTTT. Protein product: CASSQNRRQGTEKLFF. The chain carries TRBV18 and TRBJ1-4; 8 bases fit TRBD1. Germline loops: CDR1 KGHSH, CDR2 LQKENI. The trim removed 6 bases at V and 7 bases at J, leaving 13 bases unmatched. The CDR3 runs to 16 residues. The complete variable domain, with remaining parts taken from reference TRBV18 and TRBJ1-4, reads NAGVMQNPRHLVRRRGQEARLRCSPMKGHSHVYWYRQLPEEGLKFMVYLQKENIIDESGMPKERFSAEFPKEGPSILRIQQVVRGDSAAYFCASSQNRRQGTEKLFFGSGTQLSVL.

The chain links TRBV20-1 to TRBJ1-3; D is perhaps TRBD1 (6 bases). The CDR3 runs to 14 residues. Between the trimmed V and J ends, which lost 3 bases and 0 bases, there was a span of 9 bases. Per germline, CDR1 DFQATT and CDR2 SNEGSKA (reference sequence). CDR3 loop: CSASEQGSGNTIYF. CDR3 DNA sequence: TGCAGTGCTAGTGAACAGGGCTCTGGAAACACCATATATTTT.

J is TRBJ2-2 and V is TRBV4-3, with 7 bases matching TRBD1. V shed 0 bases, J shed 4 bases, and the junction held 5 bases outside the gene matches. The germline V gene has CDR1 LGHNA and CDR2 YSLEER. The CDR3 is made up of 16 amino acids. The CDR3 DNA reads TGCGCCAGCAGCCAAGATTCAGGGGGTGGCACCGGGGAGCTGTTTTTT. Protein: CASSQDSGGGTGELFF.

This clone appeared once. The CDR3 reads CASSPTGPFTDTQYF. The DNA of the CDR3 is TGCGCCAGCAGCCCCACAGGGCCTTTCACAGATACGCAGTATTTT. The chain couples TRBV5-1 to TRBJ2-3; the D gene is possibly TRBD1 (6 bases). Trimming removed 4 bases at V and 2 bases at J, with 14 bases between. CDR3 length: 15 amino acids. CDR1 and CDR2 from the germline V gene are SGHRS and YFSETQ.

This chain connects TRBV5-4 to TRBJ2-1; 13 bases match TRBD2. Germline CDR1 SGHNT, CDR2 YYREEE (reference sequence). This CDR3 is built from 15 residues. The V segment lost 3 bases and the J segment 8 bases; nucleotides outside the gene matches: 5. The CDR3 here is CASSSLAGGRDEQFF. As DNA, the CDR3 is TGTGCCAGCAGCTCACTAGCGGGGGGGCGCGATGAGCAGTTCTTC.